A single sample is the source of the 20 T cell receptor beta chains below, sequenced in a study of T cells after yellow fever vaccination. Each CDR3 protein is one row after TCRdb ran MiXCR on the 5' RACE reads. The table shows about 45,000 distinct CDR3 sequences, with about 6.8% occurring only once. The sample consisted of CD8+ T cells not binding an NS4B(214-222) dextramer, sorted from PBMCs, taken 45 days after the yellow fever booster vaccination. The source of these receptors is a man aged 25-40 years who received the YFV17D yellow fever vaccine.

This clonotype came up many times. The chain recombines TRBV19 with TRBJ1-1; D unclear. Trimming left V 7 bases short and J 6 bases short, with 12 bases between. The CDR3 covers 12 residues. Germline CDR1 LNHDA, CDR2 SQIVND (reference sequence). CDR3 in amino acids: CASTMGVAEAFF. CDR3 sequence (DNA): TGTGCCAGTACCATGGGAGTTGCTGAAGCTTTCTTT.

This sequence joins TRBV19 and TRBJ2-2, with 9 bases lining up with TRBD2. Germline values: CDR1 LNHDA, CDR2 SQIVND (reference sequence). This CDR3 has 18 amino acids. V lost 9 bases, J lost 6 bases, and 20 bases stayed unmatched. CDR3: CASTRNPQTGLASGELFF. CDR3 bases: TGTGCCAGCACCCGTAACCCACAGACGGGACTAGCCTCCGGGGAGCTGTTTTTT.

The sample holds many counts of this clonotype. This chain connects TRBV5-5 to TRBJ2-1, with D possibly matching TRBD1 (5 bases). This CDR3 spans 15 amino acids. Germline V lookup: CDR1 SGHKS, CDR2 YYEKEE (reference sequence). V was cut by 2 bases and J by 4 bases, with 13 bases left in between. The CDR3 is CASSFAPGNYNEQFF. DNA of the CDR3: TGTGCCAGCAGCTTTGCCCCAGGGAATTACAATGAGCAGTTCTTC.

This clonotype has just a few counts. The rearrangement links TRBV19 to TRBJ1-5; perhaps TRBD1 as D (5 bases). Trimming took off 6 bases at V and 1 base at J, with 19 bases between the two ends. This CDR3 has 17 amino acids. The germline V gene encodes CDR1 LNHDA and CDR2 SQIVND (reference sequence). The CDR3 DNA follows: TGTGCCAGTAGCGTATGGGGAGTGGGGGGGAGCAATCAGCCCCAGCATTTT. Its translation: CASSVWGVGGSNQPQHF.

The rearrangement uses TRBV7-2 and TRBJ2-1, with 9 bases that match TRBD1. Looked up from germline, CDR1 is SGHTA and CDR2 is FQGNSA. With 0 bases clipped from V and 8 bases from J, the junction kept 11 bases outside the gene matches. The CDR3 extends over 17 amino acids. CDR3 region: CASSLAHGTGYIHEQFF. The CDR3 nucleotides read TGTGCCAGCAGCTTAGCGCATGGGACAGGGTATATCCATGAGCAGTTCTTC.

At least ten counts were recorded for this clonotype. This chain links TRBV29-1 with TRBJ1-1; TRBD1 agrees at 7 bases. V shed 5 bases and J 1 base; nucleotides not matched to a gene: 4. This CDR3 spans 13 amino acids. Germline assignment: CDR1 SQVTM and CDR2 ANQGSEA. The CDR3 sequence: CSVPGQSNTEAFF. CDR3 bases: TGCAGCGTTCCGGGACAGTCGAACACTGAAGCTTTCTTT.

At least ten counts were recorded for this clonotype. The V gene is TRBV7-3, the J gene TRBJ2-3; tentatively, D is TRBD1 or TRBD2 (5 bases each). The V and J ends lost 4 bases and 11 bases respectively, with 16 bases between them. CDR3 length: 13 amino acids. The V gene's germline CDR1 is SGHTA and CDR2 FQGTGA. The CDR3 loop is CASSSGTGTGQYF. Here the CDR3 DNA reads TGTGCCAGCAGCTCCGGGACGGGAACGGGGCAGTATTTT.

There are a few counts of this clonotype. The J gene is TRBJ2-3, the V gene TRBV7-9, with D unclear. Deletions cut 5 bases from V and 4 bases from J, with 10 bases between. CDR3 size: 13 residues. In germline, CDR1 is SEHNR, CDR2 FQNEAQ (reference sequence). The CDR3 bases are TGTGCCAGCAGCCACAAAATTGCAGATACGCAGTATTTT. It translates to CASSHKIADTQYF.

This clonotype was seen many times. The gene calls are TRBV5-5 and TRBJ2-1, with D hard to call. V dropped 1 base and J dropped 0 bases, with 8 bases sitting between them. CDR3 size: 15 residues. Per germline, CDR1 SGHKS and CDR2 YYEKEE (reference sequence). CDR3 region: CASSLLQNSYNEQFF. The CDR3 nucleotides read TGTGCCAGCAGCTTGTTACAGAACTCCTACAATGAGCAGTTCTTC.

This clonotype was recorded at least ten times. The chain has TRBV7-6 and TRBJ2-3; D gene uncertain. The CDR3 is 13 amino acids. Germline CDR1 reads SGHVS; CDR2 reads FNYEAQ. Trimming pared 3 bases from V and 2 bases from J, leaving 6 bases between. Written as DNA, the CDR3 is TGTGCCAGCAGCTTCTCGCCCACAGATACGCAGTATTTT. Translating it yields CASSFSPTDTQYF.

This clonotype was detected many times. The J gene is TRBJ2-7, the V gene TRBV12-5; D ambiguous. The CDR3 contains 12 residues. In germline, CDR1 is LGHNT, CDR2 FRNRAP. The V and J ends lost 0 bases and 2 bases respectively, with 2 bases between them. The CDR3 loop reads CASGLVAYEQYF. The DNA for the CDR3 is TGTGCTAGTGGTTTGGTGGCCTACGAGCAGTACTTC.

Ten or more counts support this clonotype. Here the CDR3 reads CASSFSRSYEQYF. The CDR3 nucleotides read TGTGCCAGCAGTTTTTCGCGATCCTACGAGCAGTACTTC. The chain is built from TRBV27 and TRBJ2-7; no firm D call. Germline V gene data show CDR1 as MNHEY and CDR2 as SMNVEV (reference sequence). The CDR3 runs to 13 residues. Trimming pared 3 bases from V and 1 base from J, leaving 7 bases between.

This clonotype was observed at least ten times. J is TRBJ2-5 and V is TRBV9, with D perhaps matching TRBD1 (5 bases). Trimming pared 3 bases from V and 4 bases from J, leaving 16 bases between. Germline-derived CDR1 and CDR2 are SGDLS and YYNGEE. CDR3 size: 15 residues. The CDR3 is CASSATGRTLETQYF. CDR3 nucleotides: TGTGCCAGCAGCGCTACAGGTCGTACTTTAGAGACCCAGTACTTC.

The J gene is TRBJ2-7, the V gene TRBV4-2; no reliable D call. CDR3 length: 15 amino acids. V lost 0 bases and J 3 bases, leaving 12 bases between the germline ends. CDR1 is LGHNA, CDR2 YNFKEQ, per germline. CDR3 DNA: TGTGCCAGCAGCCAAGATTTAGGGTATTACTACGAGCAGTACTTC. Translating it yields CASSQDLGYYYEQYF.

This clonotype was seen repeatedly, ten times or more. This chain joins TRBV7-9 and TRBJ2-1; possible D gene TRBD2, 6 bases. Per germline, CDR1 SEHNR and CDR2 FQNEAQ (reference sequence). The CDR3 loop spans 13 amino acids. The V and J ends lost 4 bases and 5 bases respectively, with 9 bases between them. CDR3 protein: CASSSGGHNEQFF. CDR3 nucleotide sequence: TGTGCCAGCAGCTCCGGGGGACACAATGAGCAGTTCTTC.

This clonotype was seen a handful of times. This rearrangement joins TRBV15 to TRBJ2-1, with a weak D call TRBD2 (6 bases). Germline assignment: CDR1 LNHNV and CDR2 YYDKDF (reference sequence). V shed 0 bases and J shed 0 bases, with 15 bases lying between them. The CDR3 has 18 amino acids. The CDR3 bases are TGTGCCACCAGCAGAGATTTAGGGGCGGGGAGCTCCTACAATGAGCAGTTCTTC. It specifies CATSRDLGAGSSYNEQFF.

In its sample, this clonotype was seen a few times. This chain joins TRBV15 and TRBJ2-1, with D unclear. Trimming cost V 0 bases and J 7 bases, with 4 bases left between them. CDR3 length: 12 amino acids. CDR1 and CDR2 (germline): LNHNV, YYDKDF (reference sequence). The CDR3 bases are TGTGCCACCAGCAGAGATAGTAATGAGCAGTTCTTC. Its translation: CATSRDSNEQFF. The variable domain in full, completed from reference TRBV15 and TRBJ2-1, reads DAMVIQNPRYQVTQFGKPVTLSCSQTLNHNVMYWYQQKSSQAPKLLFHYYDKDFNNEADTPDNFQSRRPNTSFCFLDIRSPGLGDTAMYLCATSRDSNEQFFGPGTRLTVL.

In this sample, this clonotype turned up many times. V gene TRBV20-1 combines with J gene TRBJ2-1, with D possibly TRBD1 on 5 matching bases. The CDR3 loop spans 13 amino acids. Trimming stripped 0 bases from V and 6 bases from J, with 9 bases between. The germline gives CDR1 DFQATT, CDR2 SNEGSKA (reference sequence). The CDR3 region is CSARDYQGNEQFF. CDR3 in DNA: TGCAGTGCTAGAGATTACCAGGGCAATGAGCAGTTCTTC.

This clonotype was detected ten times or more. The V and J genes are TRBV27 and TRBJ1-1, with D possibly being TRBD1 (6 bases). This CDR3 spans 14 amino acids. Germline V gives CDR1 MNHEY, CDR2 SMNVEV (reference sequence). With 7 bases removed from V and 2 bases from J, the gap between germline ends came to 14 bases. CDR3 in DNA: TGTGCCAGCACCAAACAGGGACTAAACACTGAAGCTTTCTTT. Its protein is CASTKQGLNTEAFF.

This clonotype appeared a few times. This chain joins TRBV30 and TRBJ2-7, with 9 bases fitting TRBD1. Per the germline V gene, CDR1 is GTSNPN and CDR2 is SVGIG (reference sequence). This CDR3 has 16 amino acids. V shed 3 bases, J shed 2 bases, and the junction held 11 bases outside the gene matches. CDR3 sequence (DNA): TGTGCCTGGAGCTCTCGTCGGGACAGGGATCCCTACGAGCAGTACTTC. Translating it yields CAWSSRRDRDPYEQYF.